One sample yielded the 3 T cell receptor beta chains listed below, sequenced in a study of shared clonotypes between healthy human individuals. Here immunoSEQ multiplex PCR was the method, and the copy in TCRdb shows in-frame clones only, minus some. Of about 730,000 clones in the sample, over 55% were seen once. Material for sequencing was memory CD4+ T cells sorted from blood. Stated subset: CD45RA-negative fraction. Receptor source: a woman under 40 in good health.

The rearrangement uses TRBV6-5 and TRBJ2-1; D possibly corresponds to TRBD1 (5 bases). The CDR3 is 13 residues long. Germline V gives CDR1 MNHEY, CDR2 SVGAGI. Trimming left V 5 bases short and J 9 bases short, with 14 bases between. The CDR3 loop is CASSTFQGGEQFF. CDR3 nucleotides: TGTGCCAGCAGTACCTTTCAGGGCGGTGAGCAGTTCTTC.

This clone has at least ten counts. V is TRBV2 and J is TRBJ2-3, with TRBD2 matching over 16 bases. Losses at the gene ends were 7 bases for V and 5 bases for J; bases not matched to a gene: 9. This CDR3 is built from 17 residues. Germline lookup yields CDR1 SNHLY and CDR2 FYNNEI. In nucleotides, the CDR3 is TGTGCCAGCATCCTCCAGGGACTAGCGGGGGGGAAAGATACGCAGTATTTT. As protein: CASILQGLAGGKDTQYF. Together with reference TRBV2 and TRBJ2-3, the CDR3 gives the full variable domain: EPEVTQTPSHQVTQMGQEVILRCVPISNHLYFYWYRQILGQKVEFLVSFYNNEISEKSEIFDDQFSVERPDGSNFTLKIRSTKLEDSAMYFCASILQGLAGGKDTQYFGPGTRLTVL.

The chain employs TRBV6-6 and TRBJ1-1; D is undetermined. CDR3 length: 14 amino acids. Germline CDR1 and CDR2: MNHNY and SVGAGI (reference sequence). Trimming left V 5 bases short and J 0 bases short, with 10 bases between. The CDR3 protein is CASSEEVLNTEAFF. CDR3 DNA: TGTGCCAGCAGTGAGGAAGTCCTGAACACTGAAGCTTTCTTT.